Sequencing of this T cell receptor (beta chain) was carried out in a study of T cell responses to AZD1222 COVID-19 vaccine. Study context: Pooled in the analysis were second doses at about 4 or about 12 weeks. Whole-study results and caveats: The sample set comprised mostly white British donors with more females, and clonal diversity was possibly underestimated. The study found vaccine-associated CD4 TCRs spanning spike, dominant at 160-218 and 743-854.

Clones were read by immunoSEQ multiplex PCR, and TCRdb kept only the in-frame ones, dropping some. The table has around 88,000 clones, 85% to 90% seen once; the top ten hold 6.5% to 7.5%. With regard to this clone: Its antigen is currently unknown.

The CDR3 totals 19 residues. The germline gives CDR1 SGHRS, CDR2 YFSETQ. With 4 bases removed from V and 4 bases from J, the gap between germline ends came to 29 bases. The gene calls are TRBV5-1 and TRBJ2-5; a weak D match, TRBD1 (7 bases). Sequencing used peripheral blood, obtained on day 0 of AZD1222 vaccination. The receptor comes from an adult in good health. CDR3 coding DNA: TGCGCCAGCAGCACCGGGACAGCAGAGCGGGTGACTGTCGGAGAGACCCAGTACTTC. Translation: CASSTGTAERVTVGETQYF.